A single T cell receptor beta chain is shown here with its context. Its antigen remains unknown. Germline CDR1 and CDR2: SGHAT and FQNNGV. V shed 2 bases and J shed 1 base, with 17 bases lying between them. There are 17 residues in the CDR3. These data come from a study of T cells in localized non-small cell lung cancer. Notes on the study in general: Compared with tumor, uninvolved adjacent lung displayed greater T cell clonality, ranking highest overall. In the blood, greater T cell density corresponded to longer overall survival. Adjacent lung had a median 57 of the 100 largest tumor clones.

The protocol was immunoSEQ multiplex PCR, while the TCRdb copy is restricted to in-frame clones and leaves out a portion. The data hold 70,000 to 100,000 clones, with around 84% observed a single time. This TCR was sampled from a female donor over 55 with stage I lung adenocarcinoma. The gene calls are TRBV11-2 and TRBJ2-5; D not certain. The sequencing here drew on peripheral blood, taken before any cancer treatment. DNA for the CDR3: TGTGCCAGCAGCTTATCGTCCGAAGTATTTAGCCAAGAGACCCAGTACTTC. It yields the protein CASSLSSEVFSQETQYF.